This TCR beta chain was identified in a study of blood T cell repertoires in COVID-19. About the study: Material from acute and convalescent COVID-19 was sourced from the United States, Italy and Spain. T cells, B-cell-depleted T cells, or PBMCs provided the cDNA or gDNA that served as material.

Study processing details: Using reference gene primer amplification, nucleated cell counts were estimated. The repertoire was sequenced with immunoSEQ multiplex PCR; TCRdb's copy has only in-frame clones and lacks some. V, J and clone size were drawn from that table, and D and trimming were deduced from the DNA. The sample lists around 110,000 clones, around 88% occurring once. CDR1 is SEHNR and CDR2 is FQNEAQ in the germline V gene (reference sequence). The CDR3 is made up of 13 amino acids. V was pared by 6 bases and J by 4 bases, with 12 bases between. The receptor was derived from a man in his forties or fifties with active or convalescent COVID-19. The gene calls are TRBV7-9 and TRBJ2-5; D perhaps matches TRBD1 (5 bases). Sequenced material: peripheral blood. This CDR3 is CASRVRVTETQYF. In DNA, the CDR3 is TGTGCCAGCAGAGTCAGGGTTACAGAGACCCAGTACTTC. The full variable domain, with the rest looked up from reference TRBV7-9 and TRBJ2-5, is DTGVSQNPRHKITKRGQNVTFRCDPISEHNRLYWYRQTLGQGPEFLTYFQNEAQLEKSRLLSDRFSAERPKGSFSTLEIQRTEQGDSAMYLCASRVRVTETQYFGPGTRLLVL.